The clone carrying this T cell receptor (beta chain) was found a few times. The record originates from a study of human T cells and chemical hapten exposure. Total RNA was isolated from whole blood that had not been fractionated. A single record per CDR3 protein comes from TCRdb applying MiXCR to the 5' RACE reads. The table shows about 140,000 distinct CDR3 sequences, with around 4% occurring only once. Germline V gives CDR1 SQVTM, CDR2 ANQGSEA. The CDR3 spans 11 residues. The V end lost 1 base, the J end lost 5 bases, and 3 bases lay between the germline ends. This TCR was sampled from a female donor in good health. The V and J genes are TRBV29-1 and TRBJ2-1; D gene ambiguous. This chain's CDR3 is CSVEGDNEQFF. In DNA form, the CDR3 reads TGCAGCGTTGAAGGAGACAATGAGCAGTTCTTC.